Below, 3 T cell receptor beta chains from the same sample are listed, as sequenced in a study of CD8+ T cells in alopecia areata. As for treatment: oral pan-JAK inhibitor, 5-10 mg twice daily. As the sequencing template, cDNA was produced by extracting RNA and reverse transcribing it. The data were produced by immunoSEQ multiplex PCR, yet TCRdb's version contains in-frame clones alone and is incomplete. The repertoire holds 75,000 to 85,000 clones, approximately 66% seen once, with about 25% in the top ten. The sample consisted of CD8+ T cells sorted from blood, taken at week 24, from a patient treated with tofacitinib. These receptors all stem from a human donor with alopecia areata.

V is TRBV5-4 and J is TRBJ2-7; D unclear. Trimming took off 0 bases at V and 0 bases at J, with 10 bases between the two ends. CDR3 size: 15 residues. The germline V gene encodes CDR1 SGHNT and CDR2 YYREEE (reference sequence). This CDR3 reads CASSLDGSSSYEQYF. The CDR3 DNA reads TGTGCCAGCAGCTTGGACGGCAGTTCCTCCTACGAGCAGTACTTC. Variable domain in full (rest from reference TRBV5-4 and TRBJ2-7): ETGVTQSPTHLIKTRGQQVTLRCSSQSGHNTVSWYQQALGQGPQFIFQYYREEENGRGNFPPRFSGLQFPNYSSELNVNALELDDSALYLCASSLDGSSSYEQYFGPGTRLTVT.

The sample holds one count of this clone. The chain links TRBV4-1 to TRBJ2-6; TRBD1 matches at 8 bases. CDR1 and CDR2 (germline): MGHRA, YSYEKL. The CDR3 has 14 amino acids. V dropped 9 bases and J dropped 2; count of bases not matched to a gene: 3. The CDR3, as DNA: TGCGCCAGTAAACAGGGGGCTGGGGCCAACGTCCTGACTTTC. Protein product: CASKQGAGANVLTF.

V and J are TRBV5-1 and TRBJ2-7, with TRBD2 matching over 14 bases. The germline V gene has CDR1 SGHRS and CDR2 YFSETQ. The ends lost 4 bases at V and 5 bases at J; junction bases unmatched: 5. This CDR3 is 15 amino acids long. CDR3 region: CASSSGTSGSNEQYF. The CDR3 nucleotides are TGCGCCAGCAGCAGCGGGACTAGCGGGAGTAACGAGCAGTACTTC.